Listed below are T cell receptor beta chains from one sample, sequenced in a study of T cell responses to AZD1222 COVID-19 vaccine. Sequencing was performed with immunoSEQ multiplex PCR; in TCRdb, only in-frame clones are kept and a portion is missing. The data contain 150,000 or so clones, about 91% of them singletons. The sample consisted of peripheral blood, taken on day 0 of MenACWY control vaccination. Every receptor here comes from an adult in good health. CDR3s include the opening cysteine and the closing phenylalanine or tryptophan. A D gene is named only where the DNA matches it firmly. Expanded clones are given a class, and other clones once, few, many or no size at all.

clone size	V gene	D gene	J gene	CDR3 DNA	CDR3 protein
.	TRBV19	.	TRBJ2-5	TGTGCCAGTAGTCTGTACCAAGAGACCCAGTACTTC	CASSLYQETQYF
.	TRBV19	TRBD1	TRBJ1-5	TGTGCCAGTAGTATTGACAGGGGGCGCAAGAGCAATCAGCCCCAGCATTTT	CASSIDRGRKSNQPQHF
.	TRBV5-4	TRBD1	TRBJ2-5	TGTGCCAGCAGACGGGACAGGGCAGGGGAGACCCAGTACTTC	CASRRDRAGETQYF
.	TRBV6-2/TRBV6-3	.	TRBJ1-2	TGTGCCAGCAGTTATTCCGGGGCTGGCTACACCTTC	CASSYSGAGYTF
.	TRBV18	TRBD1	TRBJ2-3	TGTGCCAGCTCACCTCCGGGACAGGGCACAGATACGCAGTATTTT	CASSPPGQGTDTQYF
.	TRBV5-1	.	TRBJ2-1	TGCGCCAGCAGCTCAGGGGATGGCTCCTACAATGAGCAGTTCTTC	CASSSGDGSYNEQFF
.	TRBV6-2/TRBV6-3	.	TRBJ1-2	TGTGCCAGCAGTTACTCCGACGCGTACTTCGGGGGGTATGGCTACACCTTC	CASSYSDAYFGGYGYTF
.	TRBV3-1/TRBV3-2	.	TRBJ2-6	TGTGCCAGCAGCCAAGATGGGCAGGGTTTATTGGCCAACGTCCTGACTTTC	CASSQDGQGLLANVLTF
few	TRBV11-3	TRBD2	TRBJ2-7	TGTGCCAGCAGCTTAGGTAGGCTAGCGGGGGACGAGCAGTACTTC	CASSLGRLAGDEQYF
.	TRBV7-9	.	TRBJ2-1	TGTGCCAGCATCACCCCAAGGGATTTACACAATGAGCAGTTCTTC	CASITPRDLHNEQFF
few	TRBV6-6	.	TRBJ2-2	TGTGCCAGCAGTTACTCCAGCGACACCGGGGAGCTGTTTTTT	CASSYSSDTGELFF
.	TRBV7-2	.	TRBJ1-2	TGTGCCAGCAGCTTAGTGAGCGGATATGGCTACACCTTC	CASSLVSGYGYTF
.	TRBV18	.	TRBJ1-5	TGTGCCAGCTCACCAGATAGCAATCAGCCCCAGCATTTT	CASSPDSNQPQHF
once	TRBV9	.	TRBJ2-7	TGTGCCAGCAGCGAGACCTCTAGCCCACTCTACGAGCAGTACTTC	CASSETSSPLYEQYF
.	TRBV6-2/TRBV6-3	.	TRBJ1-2	TGTGCCAGCAGTTACCCCGAAAGAGCCGAATATGGCTACACCTTC	CASSYPERAEYGYTF
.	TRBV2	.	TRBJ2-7	TGTGCCAGCAGAGGGACTTCCTCCTACGAGCAGTACTTC	CASRGTSSYEQYF
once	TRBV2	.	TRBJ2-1	TGTGCCAGCAGGGGGGGATCGCGCAGAGGTTCCGAGCAGTTCTTC	CASRGGSRRGSEQFF
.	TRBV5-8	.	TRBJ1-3	TGTGCCAGCACCCGCCAAAACACCATATATTTT	CASTRQNTIYF
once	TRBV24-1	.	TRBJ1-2	TGTGCCACCAGTGATTCCCAAATGGTTGGCTACACCTTC	CATSDSQMVGYTF
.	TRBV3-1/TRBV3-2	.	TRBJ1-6	TGTGCCAGCAGCCAAGGGTCTGTTTATAATTCACCCCTCCACTTT	CASSQGSVYNSPLHF
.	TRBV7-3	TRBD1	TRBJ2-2	TGTGCCAGCAGCCTCGGGACAGGGTTTACCGGGGAGCTGTTTTTT	CASSLGTGFTGELFF
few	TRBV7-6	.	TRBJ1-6	TGTGCCAGCAGCCTAGTGGGGTCTAATTCACCCCTCCACTTT	CASSLVGSNSPLHF
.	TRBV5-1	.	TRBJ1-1	TGCGCCAGCAGCTTGCAGGACGGAGGGACTGAAGCTTTCTTT	CASSLQDGGTEAFF
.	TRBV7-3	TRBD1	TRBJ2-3	TGTGCCAGCAGCGTTACAGGGGGCAGCACAGATACGCAGTATTTT	CASSVTGGSTDTQYF
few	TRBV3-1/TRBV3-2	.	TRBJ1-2	TGTGCCAGCAGCACCCCCGGGGGGCGAATAGATGGCTACACCTTC	CASSTPGGRIDGYTF
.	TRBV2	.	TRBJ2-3	TGTGCCAGCACCCGGAGACCGGGCACAGATACGCAGTATTTT	CASTRRPGTDTQYF
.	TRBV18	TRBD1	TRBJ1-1	TGTGCCAGCTCCGAGACAGGGTCTGACACTGAAGCTTTCTTT	CASSETGSDTEAFF
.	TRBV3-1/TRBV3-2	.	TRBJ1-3	TGTGCCAGCAGTGGCAGCTCTGGAAACACCATATATTTT	CASSGSSGNTIYF
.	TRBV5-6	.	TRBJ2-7	TGTGCCAGCAGCTTGTGGGGGGCCACCTACGAGCAGTACTTC	CASSLWGATYEQYF
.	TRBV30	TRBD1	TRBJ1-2	TGTGCCTGGTCGACAGGGGATAAGTATGGCTACACCTTC	CAWSTGDKYGYTF
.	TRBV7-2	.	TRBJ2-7	TGTGCCAGCAGCCCCCCGGGAAAAGGCTCCTACGAGCAGTACTTC	CASSPPGKGSYEQYF
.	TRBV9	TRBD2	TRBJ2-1	TGTGCCAGCAGCGTGAGCGGGGATTTCTACAATGAGCAGTTCTTC	CASSVSGDFYNEQFF
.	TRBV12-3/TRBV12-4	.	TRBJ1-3	TGTGCCAGCAGCCGGGACGCTGGAAACACCATATATTTT	CASSRDAGNTIYF
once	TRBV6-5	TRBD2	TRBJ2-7	TGTGCCTCGGAGGAGCGGGGGAGTCGGTACGAGCAGTACTTC	CASEERGSRYEQYF
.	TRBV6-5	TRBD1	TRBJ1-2	TGTGCCAGCAGTTGGGACAGGGGTGCCTATGGCTACACCTTC	CASSWDRGAYGYTF
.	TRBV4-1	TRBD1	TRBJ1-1	TGCGCCAGCAGCCGGACGACAGGGAGGGACACTGAAGCTTTCTTT	CASSRTTGRDTEAFF
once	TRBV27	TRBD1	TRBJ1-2	TGTGCCAGCAGCAACGACAGGGGTGAGGACTATGGCTACACCTTC	CASSNDRGEDYGYTF
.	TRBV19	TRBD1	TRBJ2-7	TGTGCCAGTAGTATCCGGGGACAGACCTACGAGCAGTACTTC	CASSIRGQTYEQYF
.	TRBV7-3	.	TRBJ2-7	TGTGCCAGCAGCTTTTTTAGGGGGTCCGGGTACGAGCAGTACTTC	CASSFFRGSGYEQYF
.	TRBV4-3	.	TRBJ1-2	TGCGCCAGCAGCCAAGGAACAGGCCTCTATGGCTACACCTTC	CASSQGTGLYGYTF
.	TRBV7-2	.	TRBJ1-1	TGTGCCAGCAGCTTGAGAGGACAGACGGCTTTCTTT	CASSLRGQTAFF
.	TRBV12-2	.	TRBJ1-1	TGTGCAAGTCGCTTAACTCCGGTGAACACTGAAGCTTTCTTT	CASRLTPVNTEAFF
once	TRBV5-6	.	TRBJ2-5	TGTGCCAGCAGCTTGGAATCCTACGGGGAAGGAGAGACCCAGTACTTC	CASSLESYGEGETQYF
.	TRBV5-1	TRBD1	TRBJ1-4	TGCGCCAGCAGCTTGGACAGGGGGCTTAACAATGAAAAACTGTTTTTT	CASSLDRGLNNEKLFF
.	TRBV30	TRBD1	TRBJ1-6	TGTGCCTGGAGTTTGGGACAGGGCCCGAGGTATTCACCCCTCCACTTT	CAWSLGQGPRYSPLHF
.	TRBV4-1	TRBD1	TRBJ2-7	TGCGCCAGCAGCCAATCTGAGGGGGCGGTCTACGAGCAGTACTTC	CASSQSEGAVYEQYF